One and the same sample provided the 30 T cell receptor beta chains below, sequenced in a study of cytomegalovirus exposure and HLA in healthy donors. Researchers ran the PCR with 60 Vbeta and 13 Jbeta primers. Repertoires were generated with immunoSEQ multiplex PCR, while TCRdb's copy carries only in-frame clones and drops some. The profile covers around 200,000 clones, with 80% appearing a single time and 0.65% taken by the ten largest. The sample was PBMCs. These receptors all come from a boy aged 10-17 years in good health and CMV-seronegative.

This chain uses TRBV19 with TRBJ2-1, with 8 bases identical to TRBD2. The CDR3 has 16 residues. Trimming cost V 5 bases and J 8 bases; bases outside gene matches: 14. Germline CDR1 reads LNHDA; CDR2 reads SQIVND (reference sequence). In DNA, the CDR3 is TGTGCCAGTAGTTACTATAGCGGGGAAACCCTCGATGAGCAGTTCTTC. It codes for CASSYYSGETLDEQFF. Using reference TRBV19 and TRBJ2-1 for the parts outside the CDR3, the full variable domain is DGGITQSPKYLFRKEGQNVTLSCEQNLNHDAMYWYRQDPGQGLRLIYYSQIVNDFQKGDIAEGYSVSREKKESFPLTVTSAQKNPTAFYLCASSYYSGETLDEQFFGPGTRLTVL.

J is TRBJ2-1 and V is TRBV9; weak D call: TRBD1 (5 bases). Germline V gene sequence: CDR1 SGDLS, CDR2 YYNGEE. The CDR3 length is 15 residues. Trimming cost V 0 bases and J 5 bases, with 12 bases left between them. DNA of the CDR3: TGTGCCAGCAGCGTAGGGCAGGGAAAGAACAATGAGCAGTTCTTC. Residues: CASSVGQGKNNEQFF.

The genes are TRBV30 and TRBJ2-5, with 7 bases matching TRBD2. The trim removed 4 bases at V and 5 bases at J, leaving 13 bases unmatched. This CDR3 is built from 15 residues. Germline CDR1 is GTSNPN and CDR2 is SVGIG (reference sequence). This chain's CDR3 is CAWTAGASIKETQYF. DNA for the CDR3: TGTGCCTGGACCGCGGGAGCATCGATAAAGGAGACCCAGTACTTC.

The rearrangement links TRBV7-2 to TRBJ2-5; a weak D match, TRBD1 (5 bases). This CDR3 spans 15 amino acids. Germline V CDR1 and CDR2: SGHTA, FQGNSA. V dropped 1 base and J dropped 0 bases, with 9 bases sitting between them. The CDR3 region is CASSLVARDQETQYF. The DNA for the CDR3 is TGTGCCAGCAGCTTAGTCGCCAGGGACCAAGAGACCCAGTACTTC.

This chain connects TRBV25-1 to TRBJ2-1; TRBD1 agrees at 7 bases. Trimming at V came to 1 base and at J to 3 bases, leaving 6 bases not matched to a gene. CDR1 MGHDK and CDR2 SYGVNS come from the germline V gene. The length of the CDR3 is 16 residues. CDR3 loop: CASSEWGRQGYNEQFF. CDR3 bases: TGTGCCAGCAGTGAATGGGGGCGACAGGGCTACAATGAGCAGTTCTTC.

The CDR3 reads CASSQDGGLAGGLSTDTQYF. CDR3 bases: TGTGCCAGCAGCCAAGATGGGGGACTAGCGGGAGGGCTAAGCACAGATACGCAGTATTTT. The V and J genes are TRBV4-2 and TRBJ2-3; 16 bases align to TRBD2. Germline CDR1 and CDR2: LGHNA and YNFKEQ. V gave up 0 bases and J gave up 0 bases; unmatched junction bases: 6. The CDR3 is 20 amino acids.

The chain links TRBV4-1 to TRBJ1-1; weak D call: TRBD1 (5 bases). CDR3 length: 15 amino acids. Germline V gene lookup returns CDR1 MGHRA and CDR2 YSYEKL. Trimming pared 1 base from V and 4 bases from J, leaving 13 bases between. The CDR3 DNA is TGCGCCAGCAGCCAAGGCCTCCTGGGGCGCACTGAAGCTTTCTTT. It yields the protein CASSQGLLGRTEAFF.

The chain uses TRBV10-3 and TRBJ2-1, with 10 bases matching TRBD2. In germline, CDR1 is ENHRY, CDR2 SYGVKD. The CDR3 is made up of 14 amino acids. With 4 bases clipped from V and 8 bases from J, the junction kept 5 bases outside the gene matches. In DNA, the CDR3 is TGTGCCATCAGTGTGGGGACTAGCGCCGATGAGCAGTTCTTC. The encoded protein is CAISVGTSADEQFF.

V and J are TRBV30 and TRBJ1-6; D call uncertain. Germline CDR1 reads GTSNPN; CDR2 reads SVGIG (reference sequence). Trimming removed 5 bases from V and 3 bases from J, with 8 bases in between. The CDR3 loop spans 13 amino acids. The CDR3 sequence is CAWARDYNSPLHF. DNA of the CDR3: TGTGCCTGGGCGAGGGACTATAATTCACCCCTCCACTTT.

This clone was seen only once. V gene TRBV11-3 combines with J gene TRBJ2-7, with D possibly matching TRBD1 (6 bases). This CDR3 region has 15 residues. V lost 3 bases, J lost 5 bases, and 17 bases lay in between. Per the germline V gene, CDR1 is SGHNT and CDR2 is YENEEA. The CDR3 nucleotides are TGTGCCAGCAGCTTCTCCATGAGGGGGATCGACGAGCAGTACTTC. Translated: CASSFSMRGIDEQYF.

V gene TRBV6-1 combines with J gene TRBJ1-5; 8 bases align to TRBD1. Germline lookup yields CDR1 MNHNS and CDR2 SASEGT. This CDR3 region has 16 residues. V was clipped by 3 bases and J by 9 bases; unmatched bases: 13. CDR3: CASSEEDRVREGPQHF. As DNA, the CDR3 is TGTGCCAGCAGTGAGGAGGACAGGGTGCGAGAGGGGCCCCAGCATTTT.

This clone showed up just once. The chain uses TRBV5-6 and TRBJ1-2; D possibly corresponds to TRBD1 (6 bases). Trimming took 6 bases from V and 1 from J, leaving 13 bases between them. The V gene's germline CDR1 is SGHDT and CDR2 YYEEEE. This CDR3 contains 14 residues. The CDR3 DNA sequence: TGTGCCAGCATCCTAACAGGGATTAACTATGGCTACACCTTC. Translated, it gives CASILTGINYGYTF. Full variable domain (outside the CDR3, taken from reference TRBV5-6 and TRBJ1-2): DAGVTQSPTHLIKTRGQQVTLRCSPKSGHDTVSWYQQALGQGPQFIFQYYEEEERQRGNFPDRFSGHQFPNYSSELNVNALLLGDSALYLCASILTGINYGYTFGSGTRLTVV.

The chain has TRBV5-8 and TRBJ1-2; weak D call: TRBD1 (6 bases). The CDR3 length is 15 residues. Germline V CDR1 and CDR2: SGHTS, YDEGEE. V was shortened by 2 bases and J by 3 bases, with 14 bases between the two germline ends. The CDR3 loop is CASSLGDRSHYGYTF. The CDR3 region has the DNA TGTGCCAGCAGCTTAGGCGACAGGAGCCACTATGGCTACACCTTC.

The J gene is TRBJ2-7, the V gene TRBV7-6; D is perhaps TRBD2 (6 bases). CDR3 length: 14 residues. Germline CDR1 is SGHVS and CDR2 is FNYEAQ. V was clipped by 5 bases and J by 2 bases, with 13 bases between them. The CDR3 nucleotides read TGTGCCAGCAGCAGCGCCGGGAGCCCCTACGAGCAGTACTTC. Residues: CASSSAGSPYEQYF.

The rearrangement uses TRBV29-1 and TRBJ2-3; D might be TRBD2 (5 bases). V was pared by 7 bases and J by 2 bases, with 10 bases between. The germline gives CDR1 SQVTM, CDR2 ANQGSEA. CDR3 length: 12 amino acids. Here the CDR3 DNA reads TGCAGCGCATCAGGACTCACAGATACGCAGTATTTT. This codes for CSASGLTDTQYF.

The chain has TRBV5-1 and TRBJ2-4; 8 bases line up with TRBD1. Germline trimming cut 4 bases from V and 9 bases from J; bases unmatched to any gene: 9. Germline-derived CDR1 and CDR2 are SGHRS and YFSETQ. There are 14 residues in the CDR3. This CDR3 is CASSPDRERAIQYF. The CDR3 nucleotides are TGCGCCAGCAGCCCGGACAGGGAACGGGCCATTCAGTACTTC.

The rearrangement links TRBV5-6 to TRBJ2-1, with 7 positions matching TRBD1. There are 17 residues in the CDR3. J gave up 4 bases and V 3 bases, and 13 bases lay outside the gene matches. Germline lookup yields CDR1 SGHDT and CDR2 YYEEEE. CDR3 in amino acids: CASSSFRDRADYNEQFF. The CDR3 bases are TGTGCCAGCAGCTCCTTCCGGGACAGAGCAGATTACAATGAGCAGTTCTTC.

The chain recombines TRBV6-6 with TRBJ2-5; 11 bases fit TRBD2. The J call may be wrong; the DNA end is better matched by TRBJ2-7. Germline V gene data show CDR1 as MNHNY and CDR2 as SVGAGI (reference sequence). The CDR3 is 15 residues long. The CDR3 DNA is TGTGCCAGCAGTTATACTAGCGGGGGATCCTACGAGCAGTACTTC. This sequence encodes CASSYTSGGSYEQYF.

This clone was seen a handful of times. The V gene is TRBV7-2, the J gene TRBJ2-3; 11 nucleotides line up with TRBD2. V dropped 3 bases and J dropped 2; count of bases not matched to a gene: 10. Germline CDR1 is SGHTA and CDR2 is FQGNSA. The CDR3 spans 18 residues. The DNA for the CDR3 is TGTGCCAGCAGCTTCCTCGGGCTAGCGGGAGGCTTCACAGATACGCAGTATTTT. Amino acids: CASSFLGLAGGFTDTQYF. The variable domain in full, with the rest retrieved from reference TRBV7-2 and TRBJ2-3, is GAGVSQSPSNKVTEKGKDVELRCDPISGHTALYWYRQSLGQGLEFLIYFQGNSAPDKSGLPSDRFSAERTGGSVSTLTIQRTQQEDSAVYLCASSFLGLAGGFTDTQYFGPGTRLTVL.

The V gene is TRBV30, the J gene TRBJ2-7; D is uncertain. The CDR3 length is 12 residues. Trimming shortened V by 1 base and J by 0 bases, and 4 bases separated the two germline ends. Germline V lookup: CDR1 GTSNPN, CDR2 SVGIG (reference sequence). CDR3 in DNA: TGTGCCTGGAGTGACAGCTCCTACGAGCAGTACTTC. It yields the protein CAWSDSSYEQYF.

The chain employs TRBV7-9 and TRBJ2-1; 12 positions match TRBD2. J lost 8 bases, V lost 5 bases, and 16 bases had no gene match. The germline V gene encodes CDR1 SEHNR and CDR2 FQNEAQ (reference sequence). The CDR3 sequence is 18 residues long. This CDR3 reads CASSPFATSGSRIHEQFF. CDR3 nucleotide sequence: TGTGCCAGCAGCCCATTTGCGACTAGCGGGAGTCGTATACATGAGCAGTTCTTC.

This clone was counted a few times. This rearrangement joins TRBV5-8 to TRBJ2-2, with D hard to call. Trimming removed 4 bases from V and 5 bases from J, with 6 bases in between. CDR3 length equals 12 residues. The germline V gene has CDR1 SGHTS and CDR2 YDEGEE. The CDR3 loop reads CASSAITGELFF. The DNA of the CDR3 is TGTGCCAGCAGCGCGATAACCGGGGAGCTGTTTTTT.

V is TRBV7-9 and J is TRBJ1-3; TRBD1 aligns across 11 bases. Trimming cost V 7 bases and J 3 bases; bases outside gene matches: 11. Germline V CDR1 and CDR2: SEHNR, FQNEAQ (reference sequence). CDR3 length: 17 residues. Here the CDR3 reads CASTDPRDRGYGNTIYF. Written as DNA, the CDR3 is TGTGCCAGCACCGATCCCCGGGACAGGGGGTATGGAAACACCATATATTTT.

This clone was seen only once. V usage is TRBV7-9 and J usage is TRBJ1-5, with D unresolved. Trimming left V 1 base short and J 6 bases short, with 10 bases between. The CDR3 length is 14 residues. Germline V gene lookup returns CDR1 SEHNR and CDR2 FQNEAQ (reference sequence). This CDR3 is CASSLGGSGQPQHF. The CDR3 DNA reads TGTGCCAGCAGCTTAGGCGGCTCTGGTCAGCCCCAGCATTTT.

This chain joins TRBV19 and TRBJ2-1; D is possibly TRBD1 (5 bases). The CDR3 totals 12 residues. Germline values: CDR1 LNHDA, CDR2 SQIVND (reference sequence). V was trimmed by 6 bases and J by 6 bases, leaving 9 bases between them. The CDR3 reads CASRGRVNEQFF. CDR3 DNA sequence: TGTGCCAGTAGGGGCAGGGTCAATGAGCAGTTCTTC.

This sequence joins TRBV15 and TRBJ1-2, with TRBD1 identical over 11 bases. The CDR3 is 18 residues long. The trim removed 0 bases at V and 2 bases at J, leaving 8 bases unmatched. The germline V gene encodes CDR1 LNHNV and CDR2 YYDKDF (reference sequence). In nucleotides, the CDR3 is TGTGCCACCAGCAGAGAGTGGAGGACAGGGGGCTTGAACTATGGCTACACCTTC. It codes for CATSREWRTGGLNYGYTF.

This clone was seen a few times. The V call is TRBV7-8, the J call TRBJ1-1; D unresolved. There are 12 residues in the CDR3. Germline CDR1 and CDR2: SGHVS and FQNEAQ. The V and J ends lost 3 bases and 11 bases respectively, with 13 bases between them. The DNA of the CDR3 is TGTGCCAGCAGCTTGGAGGGTTTGGCGGCTTTCTTT. It is translated as CASSLEGLAAFF.

In its sample, this clone was seen a few times. V is TRBV6-5 and J is TRBJ2-1; D call uncertain. Germline assignment: CDR1 MNHEY and CDR2 SVGAGI. Trimming took 7 bases from V and 0 from J, leaving 10 bases between them. The CDR3 sequence is 14 residues long. The CDR3 DNA reads TGTGCCAGCAAAGACTCGAGCTCCTACAATGAGCAGTTCTTC. Translation gives CASKDSSSYNEQFF.

The rearrangement joins TRBV11-1 to TRBJ2-7, with D maybe TRBD2 (5 bases). CDR1 is SGHAT, CDR2 FQDESV, per germline (reference sequence). The germline V and J ends were trimmed by 5 bases and 4 bases, with 15 bases remaining between them. The CDR3 has 14 amino acids. The CDR3 spells CASSLHREHYEQYF. Written as DNA, the CDR3 is TGTGCCAGCAGCCTGCACCGGGAACATTACGAGCAGTACTTC.

The chain links TRBV4-3 to TRBJ2-1, with 10 bases lining up with TRBD2. The V segment lost 1 base and the J segment 4 bases; nucleotides outside the gene matches: 7. The V gene's germline CDR1 is LGHNA and CDR2 YSLEER. The CDR3 has 17 amino acids. The chain's CDR3 is CASSQVLLAGKYNEQFF. In DNA form, the CDR3 reads TGCGCCAGCAGCCAAGTACTACTAGCGGGAAAATACAATGAGCAGTTCTTC.